Listed below are T cell receptor beta chains from one sample, sequenced in a study of shared clonotypes between healthy human individuals. Clones were read by immunoSEQ multiplex PCR, and TCRdb kept only the in-frame ones, dropping some. Among about 2.1 million clones, just over 90% were seen once, and the ten largest hold approximately 1.6%. The sequenced sample was naive CD8+ T cells from PBMCs. The source of these receptors is a man between 18 and 29 years old in good health. Some clones in this sample may be carry-over from other donors' samples. The CDR3 runs from the conserved cysteine through the conserved F or W. The order of the fields is V gene, CDR3 protein.

TRBV7-9 CASSFGRDEQYF
TRBV7-3 CASSATLQGAGNEQFF
TRBV10-3 CAIGTISYEQYF
TRBV27 CASSLGGGGQPQHF
TRBV27 CASSPSAGQESYEQYF
TRBV28 CASGSIGGTDTQYF
TRBV6-1 CASSARQVLMHSNQPQHF
TRBV28 CASSQTGGLLGNSNQPQHF
TRBV30 CAWSEGLANGEQFF
TRBV5-4 CASSLERGLEAFF
TRBV18 CASSPRPGELFF
TRBV9 CASSPQGFTDTQYF
TRBV4-2 CASSQALVGTEAFF
TRBV29-1 CSVEDFPYTGDSHGYTF
TRBV7-2 CASSGSKNIQYF
TRBV19 CASGQGARLGLTDTQYF
TRBV27 CASSSPGGVVERGTQYF
TRBV4-3 CASRLSSGRPNEQFF
TRBV14 CASSPRQGSYEQYF
TRBV19 CASSDRVTETQYF
TRBV13 CASSFRLAGRYEQYF
TRBV7-2 CASSLWWAGGPTSTDTQYF
TRBV9 CASSVGLNEQFF
TRBV11-2 CASSAGTSGRAQAGELFF
TRBV5-1 CATTPGSLNEQFF
TRBV7-6 CASSSTSVRAGELFF
TRBV28 CAGGAYSNQPQHF
TRBV9 CASSVFEIDTDTQYF
TRBV5-1 CASSLRGTPVTGELFF
TRBV7-9 CASSSRLAGMYEQYF
TRBV19 CASSERDRVDSYEQYF
TRBV4-1 CASSPGGINTEAFF
TRBV27 CASSPRHGADTQYF
TRBV9 CASSRTGGSDTQYF
TRBV6-4 CASRLAIRTERLHYEQYF
TRBV27 CASSLVPGQGSYEQYF
TRBV2 CASLSGRGIYNEQFF
TRBV18 CASSPIRVEQETQYF
TRBV11-2 CASSLRGQGANYGYTF
TRBV9 CASSVYGSGGYEQYF